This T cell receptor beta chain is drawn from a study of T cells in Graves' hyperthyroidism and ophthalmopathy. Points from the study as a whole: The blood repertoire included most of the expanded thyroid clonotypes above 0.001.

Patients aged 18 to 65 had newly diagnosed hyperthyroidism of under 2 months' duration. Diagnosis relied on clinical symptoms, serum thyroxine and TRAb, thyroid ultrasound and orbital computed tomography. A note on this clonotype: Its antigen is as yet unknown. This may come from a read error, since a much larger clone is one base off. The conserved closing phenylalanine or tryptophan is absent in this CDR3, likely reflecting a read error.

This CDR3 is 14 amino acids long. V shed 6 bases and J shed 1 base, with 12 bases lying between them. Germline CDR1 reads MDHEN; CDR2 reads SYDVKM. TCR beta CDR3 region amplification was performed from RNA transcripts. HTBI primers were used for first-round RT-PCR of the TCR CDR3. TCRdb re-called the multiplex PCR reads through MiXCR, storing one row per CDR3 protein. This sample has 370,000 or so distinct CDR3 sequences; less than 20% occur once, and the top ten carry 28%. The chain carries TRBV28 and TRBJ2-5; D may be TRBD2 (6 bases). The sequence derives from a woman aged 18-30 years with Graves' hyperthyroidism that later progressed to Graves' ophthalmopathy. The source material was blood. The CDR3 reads CASRRSGPQETQYL. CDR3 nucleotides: TGTGCCAGCAGACGAAGCGGGCCCCAAGAGACCCAGTACCTC.